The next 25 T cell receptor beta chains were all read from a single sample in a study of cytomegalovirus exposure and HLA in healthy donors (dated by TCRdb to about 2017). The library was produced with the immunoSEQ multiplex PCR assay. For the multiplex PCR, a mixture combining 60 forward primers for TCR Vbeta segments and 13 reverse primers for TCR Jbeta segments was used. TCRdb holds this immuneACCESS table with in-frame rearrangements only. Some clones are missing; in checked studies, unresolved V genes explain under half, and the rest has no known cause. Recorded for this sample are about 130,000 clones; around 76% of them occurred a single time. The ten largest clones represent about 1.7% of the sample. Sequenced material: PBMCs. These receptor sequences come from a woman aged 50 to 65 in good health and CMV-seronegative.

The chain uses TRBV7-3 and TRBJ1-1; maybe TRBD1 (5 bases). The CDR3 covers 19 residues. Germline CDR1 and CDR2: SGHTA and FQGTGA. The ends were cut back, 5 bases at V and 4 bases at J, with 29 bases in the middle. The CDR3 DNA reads TGTGCCAGCAGCCCCGTCGCCTTCAAGTTGGAGCAGGGAGGCACTGAAGCTTTCTTT. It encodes CASSPVAFKLEQGGTEAFF.

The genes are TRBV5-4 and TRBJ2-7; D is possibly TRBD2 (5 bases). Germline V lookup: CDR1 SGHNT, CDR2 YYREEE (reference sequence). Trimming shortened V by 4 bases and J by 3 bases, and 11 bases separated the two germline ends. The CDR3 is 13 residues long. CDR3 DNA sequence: TGTGCCAGCAGCACAATCCGGGACTACGAGCAGTACTTC. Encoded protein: CASSTIRDYEQYF. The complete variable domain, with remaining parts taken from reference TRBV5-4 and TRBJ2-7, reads ETGVTQSPTHLIKTRGQQVTLRCSSQSGHNTVSWYQQALGQGPQFIFQYYREEENGRGNFPPRFSGLQFPNYSSELNVNALELDDSALYLCASSTIRDYEQYFGPGTRLTVT.

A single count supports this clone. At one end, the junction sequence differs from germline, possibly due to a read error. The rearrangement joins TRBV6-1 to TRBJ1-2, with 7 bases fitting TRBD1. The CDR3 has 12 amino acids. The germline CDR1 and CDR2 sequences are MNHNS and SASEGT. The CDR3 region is CASSEVGTDGDF. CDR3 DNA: TGTGCCAGCAGTGAAGTCGGGACAGATGGGGACTTC.

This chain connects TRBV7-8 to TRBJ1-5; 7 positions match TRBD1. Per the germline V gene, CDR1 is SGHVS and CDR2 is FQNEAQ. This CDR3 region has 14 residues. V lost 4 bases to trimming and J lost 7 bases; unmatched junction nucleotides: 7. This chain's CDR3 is CASSSTGTRQPQHF. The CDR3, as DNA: TGTGCCAGCAGCTCGACAGGGACTAGGCAGCCCCAGCATTTT.

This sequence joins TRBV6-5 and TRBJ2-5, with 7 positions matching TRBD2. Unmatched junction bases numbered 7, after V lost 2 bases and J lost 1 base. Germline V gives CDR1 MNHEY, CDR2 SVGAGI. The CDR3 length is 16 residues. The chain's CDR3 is CASSYGRGGFQETQYF. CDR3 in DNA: TGTGCCAGCAGTTACGGACGCGGGGGTTTCCAAGAGACCCAGTACTTC.

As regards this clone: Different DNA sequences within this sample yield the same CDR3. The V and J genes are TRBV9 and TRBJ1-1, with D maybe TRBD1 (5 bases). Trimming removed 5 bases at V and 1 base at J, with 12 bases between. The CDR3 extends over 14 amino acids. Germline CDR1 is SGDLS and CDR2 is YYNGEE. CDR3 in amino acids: CASSAGQGNTEAFF. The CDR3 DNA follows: TGTGCCAGCAGTGCAGGCCAGGGGAACACTGAAGCTTTCTTT.

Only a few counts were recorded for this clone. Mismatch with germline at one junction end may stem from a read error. CDR3 DNA: TGTGCCAGCACGCCAGGGGGCAACCAGCCCCAGCATTTT. Translation: CASTPGGNQPQHF. J is TRBJ1-5 and V is TRBV6-6, with 8 bases aligning to TRBD1. The germline gives CDR1 MNHNY, CDR2 SVGAGI (reference sequence). The CDR3 is 13 amino acids.

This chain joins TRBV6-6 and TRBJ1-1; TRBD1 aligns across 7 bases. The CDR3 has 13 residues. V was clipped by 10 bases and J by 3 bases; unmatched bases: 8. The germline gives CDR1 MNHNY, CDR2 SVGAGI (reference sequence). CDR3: CAIRGRRDTEAFF. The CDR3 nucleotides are TGTGCCATCAGGGGGAGGCGGGACACTGAAGCTTTCTTT.

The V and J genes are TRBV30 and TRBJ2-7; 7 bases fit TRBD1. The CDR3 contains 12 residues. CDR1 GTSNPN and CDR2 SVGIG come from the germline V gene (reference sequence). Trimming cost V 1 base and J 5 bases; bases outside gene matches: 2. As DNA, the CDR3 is TGTGCCTGGAGTGGACAGGGTGACGAGCAGTACTTC. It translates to CAWSGQGDEQYF.

The CDR3 sequence is CASVPGLAPGHEQYF. The CDR3 bases are TGTGCCAGCGTCCCGGGACTAGCTCCCGGCCACGAGCAGTACTTC. V is TRBV28 and J is TRBJ2-7; 9 nucleotides agree with TRBD2. The CDR3 is 15 residues long. Per germline, CDR1 MDHEN and CDR2 SYDVKM. With V trimmed by 8 bases and J by 5 bases, 13 bases remained unmatched. Based on the CDR3 plus reference TRBV28 and TRBJ2-7, the full variable domain is DVKVTQSSRYLVKRTGEKVFLECVQDMDHENMFWYRQDPGLGLRLIYFSYDVKMKEKGDIPEGYSVSREKKERFSLILESASTNQTSMYLCASVPGLAPGHEQYFGPGTRLTVT.

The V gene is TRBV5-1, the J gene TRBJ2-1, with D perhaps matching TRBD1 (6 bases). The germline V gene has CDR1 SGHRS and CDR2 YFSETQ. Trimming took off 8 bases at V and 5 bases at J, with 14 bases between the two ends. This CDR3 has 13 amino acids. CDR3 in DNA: TGCGCCAGTAGTGACAGGTTAAACAATGAGCAGTTCTTC. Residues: CASSDRLNNEQFF.

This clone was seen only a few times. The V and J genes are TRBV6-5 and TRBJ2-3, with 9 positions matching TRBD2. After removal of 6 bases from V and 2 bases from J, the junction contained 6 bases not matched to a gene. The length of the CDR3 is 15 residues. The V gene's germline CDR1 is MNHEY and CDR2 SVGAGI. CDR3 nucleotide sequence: TGTGCCAGCAGGGATAGCGGGAGTCACACAGATACGCAGTATTTT. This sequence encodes CASRDSGSHTDTQYF.

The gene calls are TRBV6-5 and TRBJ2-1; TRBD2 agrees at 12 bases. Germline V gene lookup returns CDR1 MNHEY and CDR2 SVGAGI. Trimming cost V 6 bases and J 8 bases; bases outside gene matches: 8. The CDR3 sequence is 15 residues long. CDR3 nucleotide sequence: TGTGCCAGCAGACCCCCTAGCGGGAGGGACCATGAGCAGTTCTTC. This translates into CASRPPSGRDHEQFF.

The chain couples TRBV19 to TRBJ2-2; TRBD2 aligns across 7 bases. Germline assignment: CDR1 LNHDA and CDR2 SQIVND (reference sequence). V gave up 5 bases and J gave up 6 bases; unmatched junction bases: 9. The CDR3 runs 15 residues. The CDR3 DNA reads TGTGCCAGTAGTTTCCAGACTAGCTGGTCCGGGGAGCTGTTTTTT. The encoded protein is CASSFQTSWSGELFF.

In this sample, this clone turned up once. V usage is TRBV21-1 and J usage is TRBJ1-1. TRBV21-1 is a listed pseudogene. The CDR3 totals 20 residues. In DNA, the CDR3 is TGTGCCAGCAGCAAAGTTCATTCGGAGGAGTTCGCTGGCATGAACACTGAAGCTTTCTTT. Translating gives CASSKVHSEEFAGMNTEAFF.

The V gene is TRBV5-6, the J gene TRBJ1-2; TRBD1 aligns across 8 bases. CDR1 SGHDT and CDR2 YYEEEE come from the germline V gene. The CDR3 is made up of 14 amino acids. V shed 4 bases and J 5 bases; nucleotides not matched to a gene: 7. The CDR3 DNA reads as TGTGCCAGCAGCCGTTCCGGGACAGGATATGGCTACACCTTC. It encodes CASSRSGTGYGYTF.

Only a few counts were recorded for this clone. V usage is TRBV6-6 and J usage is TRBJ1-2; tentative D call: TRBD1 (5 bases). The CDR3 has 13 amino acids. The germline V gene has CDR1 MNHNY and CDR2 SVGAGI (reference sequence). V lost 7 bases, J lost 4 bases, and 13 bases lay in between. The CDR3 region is CASKKDMGYGYTF. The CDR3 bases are TGTGCCAGCAAAAAGGACATGGGCTATGGCTACACCTTC.

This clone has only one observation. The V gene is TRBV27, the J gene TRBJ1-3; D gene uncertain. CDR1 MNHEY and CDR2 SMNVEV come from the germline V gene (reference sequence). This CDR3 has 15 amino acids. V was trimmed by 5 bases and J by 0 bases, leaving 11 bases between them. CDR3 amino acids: CASSLGRDSGNTIYF. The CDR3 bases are TGTGCCAGCAGTCTCGGACGGGACTCTGGAAACACCATATATTTT.

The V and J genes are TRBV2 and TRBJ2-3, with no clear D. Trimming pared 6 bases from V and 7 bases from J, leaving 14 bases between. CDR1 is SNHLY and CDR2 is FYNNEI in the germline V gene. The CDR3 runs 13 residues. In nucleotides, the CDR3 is TGTGCCAGCAGCTTCGGCCTAGGTAATACGCAGTATTTT. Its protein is CASSFGLGNTQYF.

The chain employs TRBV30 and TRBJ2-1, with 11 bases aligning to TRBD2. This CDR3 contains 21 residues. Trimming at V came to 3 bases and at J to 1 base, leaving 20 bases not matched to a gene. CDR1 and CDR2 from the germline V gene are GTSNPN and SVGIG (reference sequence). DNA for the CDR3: TGTGCCTGGAGCCCCCCAGGTAGCGGGAGGGCCATTTTTACTTCCTACAATGAGCAGTTCTTC. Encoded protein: CAWSPPGSGRAIFTSYNEQFF.

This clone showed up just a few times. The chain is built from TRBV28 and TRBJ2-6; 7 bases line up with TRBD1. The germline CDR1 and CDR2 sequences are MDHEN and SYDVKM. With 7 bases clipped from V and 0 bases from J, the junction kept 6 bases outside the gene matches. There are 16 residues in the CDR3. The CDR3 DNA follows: TGTGCCAGCATAAAGGGACAGACCTCTGGGGCCAACGTCCTGACTTTC. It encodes CASIKGQTSGANVLTF.

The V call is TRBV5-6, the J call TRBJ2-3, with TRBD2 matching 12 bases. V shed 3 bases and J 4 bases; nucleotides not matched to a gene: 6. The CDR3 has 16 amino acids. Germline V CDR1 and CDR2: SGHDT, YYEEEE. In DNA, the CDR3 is TGTGCCAGCAGCTATAGACTAGCGGGAGCCTCAGATACGCAGTATTTT. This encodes CASSYRLAGASDTQYF.

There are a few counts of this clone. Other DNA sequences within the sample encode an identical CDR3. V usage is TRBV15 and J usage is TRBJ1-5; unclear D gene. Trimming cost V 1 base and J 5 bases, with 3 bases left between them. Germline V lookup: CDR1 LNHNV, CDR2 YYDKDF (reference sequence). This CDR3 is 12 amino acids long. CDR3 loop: CATSRADQPQHF. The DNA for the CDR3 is TGTGCCACCAGCAGAGCGGATCAGCCCCAGCATTTT.

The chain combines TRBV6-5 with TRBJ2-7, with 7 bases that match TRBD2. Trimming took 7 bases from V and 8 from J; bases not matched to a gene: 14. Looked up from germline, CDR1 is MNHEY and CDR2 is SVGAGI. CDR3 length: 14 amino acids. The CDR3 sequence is CASNSAGALRKQYF. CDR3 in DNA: TGTGCCAGCAATTCTGCGGGAGCGTTACGTAAGCAGTACTTC.

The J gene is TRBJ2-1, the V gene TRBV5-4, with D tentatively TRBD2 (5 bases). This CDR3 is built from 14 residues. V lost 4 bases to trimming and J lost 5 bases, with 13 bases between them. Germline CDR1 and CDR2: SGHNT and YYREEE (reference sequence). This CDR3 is CASSQRAGNNEQFF. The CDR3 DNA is TGTGCCAGCAGCCAGAGGGCCGGGAACAATGAGCAGTTCTTC.